The rows below give T cell receptor beta chains drawn from one sample of a study of OX40 agonist ivuxolimab in advanced cancers. Libraries were prepared by immunoSEQ multiplex PCR; TCRdb keeps only in-frame clonotypes and omits some of them. This sample has fewer than 40,000 clones, with approximately 80% found just once. The sample was CD4+ or CD8+ T cells sorted from blood, taken in a trial of the OX40 agonist ivuxolimab. The receptor set was obtained from an adult with an advanced solid tumor such as melanoma, head and neck, liver or kidney cancer. The CDR3 runs from the conserved cysteine through the conserved F or W. A D gene is named only where the DNA matches it firmly. Only some rows state a clone size, as once, few, many or a class for expanded clones.

j_call clone_size v_call d_call cdr3_nt cdr3_aa
TRBJ2-3 NA TRBV7-3 NA TGTGCCAGCAGCTTAATTGCGACAGATACGCAGTATTTT CASSLIATDTQYF
TRBJ1-1 NA TRBV5-1 TRBD1 TGCGCCAGCAGCCTGACAGGGGACGGCACTGAAGCTTTCTTT CASSLTGDGTEAFF
TRBJ2-3 NA TRBV2 NA TGTGCCAGCAGTCCTGACCAGGGGATGTCACTCACAGATACGCAGTATTTT CASSPDQGMSLTDTQYF
TRBJ2-1 NA TRBV19 TRBD1 TGTGCCAGTAGTATAGACAGGGGGCTAGACAATGAGCAGTTCTTC CASSIDRGLDNEQFF
TRBJ1-2 NA TRBV5-6 NA TGTGCCAGCAGCTTGGAGCCAGGGAATGACTATGGCTACACCTTC CASSLEPGNDYGYTF
TRBJ2-3 NA TRBV2 NA TGTGCCAGCAACAGGGTAGTCACAGATACGCAGTATTTT CASNRVVTDTQYF
TRBJ2-5 NA TRBV7-2 TRBD1 TGTGCCAGCAGTCCGGACAGGGTAGAGACCCAGTACTTC CASSPDRVETQYF
TRBJ1-5 NA TRBV6-1 NA TGTGCCAGCAGTGAATCCCCGGGTCAGCCCCAGCATTTT CASSESPGQPQHF
TRBJ2-5 NA TRBV19 NA TGTGCCAGTAGTATAAGTCAGGGGATCCAAGAGACCCAGTACTTC CASSISQGIQETQYF
TRBJ1-2 NA TRBV5-1 TRBD1 TGCGCCAGCAGCGCGGACAGGGCCCCTGGGAGTGGCTACACCTTC CASSADRAPGSGYTF
TRBJ2-3 NA TRBV29-1 NA TGCGGCGCTTTCCCCGGGTCCTCCACAGATACGCAGTATTTT CGAFPGSSTDTQYF
TRBJ2-5 NA TRBV9 NA TGTGCCAGCAGCGTAGTCGGGGGTGGAGAGACCCAGTACTTC CASSVVGGGETQYF
TRBJ2-7 NA TRBV18 NA TGTGCCAGCTCACCAGCGGCGGCTAGCTCCTACGAGCAGTACTTC CASSPAAASSYEQYF
TRBJ2-7 NA TRBV5-1 NA TGCGCCAGCAGATTCGGGGGAAGCTCCTACGAGCAGTACTTC CASRFGGSSYEQYF
TRBJ2-7 few TRBV28 NA TGTGCCAGCAGTTCCGGGCTCCGGGAGCAGTACTTC CASSSGLREQYF
TRBJ2-1 NA TRBV30 NA TGTGCCTGGGGGGGTTCCTCCAATGAGCAGTTCTTC CAWGGSSNEQFF
TRBJ2-7 NA TRBV9 NA TGTGCCAGCAGCCCCGGTGGGGGCTTGAGCTCCTACGAGCAGTACTTC CASSPGGGLSSYEQYF
TRBJ1-6 NA TRBV2 TRBD1 TGTGCCAGCAGTGGCCGGGACAGGGAATTGTCACCCCTCCACTTT CASSGRDRELSPLHF
TRBJ2-2 NA TRBV6-4 NA TGTGCCAGCAGTGACTCGTATGGGTCCCCCGGGGAGCTGTTTTTT CASSDSYGSPGELFF
TRBJ1-6 NA TRBV19 NA TGTGCCAGTAGGAATGTCCGGGCCAACAATAATTCACCCCTCCACTTT CASRNVRANNNSPLHF
TRBJ2-1 once TRBV6-1 TRBD1 TGTGCCAGCAGTGCTAAGACAGGGGGTGGTGGGGAGCAGTTCTTC CASSAKTGGGGEQFF
TRBJ2-1 NA TRBV11-2 TRBD1 TGTGCCAGCAGCTTAGTTGGGGGACAGGGCTACAATGAGCAGTTCTTC CASSLVGGQGYNEQFF
TRBJ2-2 NA TRBV27 NA TGTGCCAGCAGTTTCAGGGTTAACACCGGGGAGCTGTTTTTT CASSFRVNTGELFF
TRBJ1-1 NA TRBV7-2 NA TGTGCCAGCAGCTCCGGGACAAGGGGGTTGGGGAACACTGAAGCTTTCTTT CASSSGTRGLGNTEAFF
TRBJ2-1 once TRBV7-9 NA TGTGCCAGCAGCTTCGGTCTGGGTGCAACGGAGAAGGAGCAGTTCTTC CASSFGLGATEKEQFF
TRBJ2-1 NA TRBV30 TRBD2 TGTGCCTGGAGTGTATGGGGCGGGGGGGCCTCTGAGCAGTTCTTC CAWSVWGGGASEQFF
TRBJ2-1 NA TRBV6-5 TRBD2 TGTGCCAGCAGTAGGCGGGAGGCCTACAATGAGCAGTTCTTC CASSRREAYNEQFF
TRBJ1-2 NA TRBV28 NA TGTGCCAGCAGTTTATCGGTGGGGAGGGGGAACTATGGCTACACCTTC CASSLSVGRGNYGYTF
TRBJ2-1 NA TRBV28 NA TGTGCCAGCGAGGGGAACGGGGGGCCCTACAATGAGCAGTTCTTC CASEGNGGPYNEQFF
TRBJ2-7 NA TRBV13 NA TGTGCCAGCAGCTTGCGGGGTGGAGCGAACGAGCAGTACTTC CASSLRGGANEQYF
TRBJ2-7 few TRBV11-2 TRBD1 TGTGCCAGCAGCTTAGAGGCCCAGGGGGCCCTTTCCTCCTACGAGCAGTACTTC CASSLEAQGALSSYEQYF
TRBJ1-4 NA TRBV6-5 NA TGTGCCAGCGGACGGGCCGCTGAAAAACTGTTTTTT CASGRAAEKLFF
TRBJ2-3 NA TRBV19 NA TGTGCCAGTAGTATCAGTCGTCAGACAGATACGCAGTATTTT CASSISRQTDTQYF
TRBJ1-5 few TRBV6-1 TRBD1 TGTGCCAGCAGTGAAGCGCGCCGGACAGGGAATCAGCCCCAGCATTTT CASSEARRTGNQPQHF
TRBJ1-5 NA TRBV9 NA TGTGCCAGCAGCGTAGAAGAGGGCCCCGGGCCCCAGCATTTT CASSVEEGPGPQHF
TRBJ2-7 NA TRBV30 NA TGTGCCTGGAGTTACCGGGCCTCAGGGGAGCAGTACTTC CAWSYRASGEQYF
TRBJ1-3 once TRBV5-4 NA TGTGCCAGCAGCTTAGGGGGATATGGAAACACCATATATTTT CASSLGGYGNTIYF
TRBJ1-1 few TRBV21-1 NA TGTGCCAGCAGCCCCGGACAGTTGAACACTGAAGCTTTCTTT CASSPGQLNTEAFF
TRBJ1-6 NA TRBV7-2 NA TGTGCCAGCAGCTTAGAAGTCCGGCAGAATTCACCCCTCCACTTT CASSLEVRQNSPLHF
TRBJ1-5 NA TRBV10-3 TRBD1 TGTGCCATCAGTGAGGGGGACAGGGTTTATAGTCAGCCCCAGCATTTT CAISEGDRVYSQPQHF